These 21 T cell receptor beta chains were sequenced from one sample in a study of graft-versus-host responses after intestinal transplantation. Data came from immunoSEQ multiplex PCR; TCRdb stores just in-frame clones and leaves some out. This table has about 110,000 clones, around 90% appearing once. Their recognized antigens are unknown. Material: unstimulated CD4+ T cells sorted from spleen or lymph node cells, obtained before transplant. The receptor source for this set is a human donor who was the organ donor for an intestinal transplant.

Turning to this clone: Different DNA sequences within this sample yield the same CDR3. V gene TRBV11-3 combines with J gene TRBJ2-5, with 7 bases that match TRBD1. The V segment lost 5 bases and the J segment 4 bases; nucleotides outside the gene matches: 4. Germline CDR1 and CDR2: SGHNT and YENEEA. The CDR3 has 13 residues. As DNA, the CDR3 is TGTGCCAGCAGCGTGACAGGGAGAGAGACCCAGTACTTC. It yields the protein CASSVTGRETQYF.

The chain links TRBV6-6 to TRBJ1-2, with 10 bases fitting TRBD1. Germline CDR1 reads MNHNY; CDR2 reads SVGAGI (reference sequence). V lost 4 bases and J lost 7; bases outside the gene matches: 6. This CDR3 has 14 residues. CDR3 amino acids: CASSFPGQGSGYTF. The CDR3 DNA reads TGTGCCAGCAGTTTTCCGGGACAGGGGTCTGGCTACACCTTC.

V and J are TRBV6-6 and TRBJ2-3; D gene uncertain. Trimming pared 7 bases from V and 6 bases from J, leaving 20 bases between. Germline CDR1 is MNHNY and CDR2 is SVGAGI (reference sequence). The length of the CDR3 is 15 residues. The CDR3 reads CASNPDRSPVDTQYF. The CDR3 DNA reads TGTGCCAGCAACCCCGACCGATCCCCAGTGGATACGCAGTATTTT.

CDR3 sequence reads: CAWSVGQGGSYNSPLHF. The CDR3 bases are TGTGCCTGGAGTGTAGGGCAGGGCGGCTCCTATAATTCACCCCTCCACTTT. The chain links TRBV30 to TRBJ1-6, with TRBD1 as a possible D gene (5 bases). The CDR3 covers 17 residues. Trimming cost V 0 bases and J 0 bases, with 12 bases left between them. Per the germline V gene, CDR1 is GTSNPN and CDR2 is SVGIG (reference sequence).

The chain joins TRBV6-1 to TRBJ2-7; TRBD2 matches at 13 bases. Unmatched junction bases numbered 0, after V lost 6 bases and J lost 4 bases. This CDR3 spans 13 amino acids. Germline V gene data show CDR1 as MNHNS and CDR2 as SASEGT. CDR3 region: CASRTSGRYEQYF. CDR3 DNA sequence: TGTGCCAGCAGGACTAGCGGGAGGTACGAGCAGTACTTC.

This chain joins TRBV7-7 and TRBJ2-3; 10 positions match TRBD2. Germline V gives CDR1 SSHAT, CDR2 FNYEAQ (reference sequence). The CDR3 extends over 15 amino acids. J lost 3 bases, V lost 2 bases, and 2 bases had no gene match. CDR3 in DNA: TGTGCCAGCAGCTTAACTAGCGGGACGACAGATACGCAGTATTTT. This gives the protein CASSLTSGTTDTQYF.

The chain employs TRBV5-1 and TRBJ2-5; D gene ambiguous. CDR3 length: 15 residues. V was clipped by 2 bases and J by 0 bases, with 11 bases between them. The V gene's germline CDR1 is SGHRS and CDR2 YFSETQ. Written as DNA, the CDR3 is TGCGCCAGCAGCTTAGGTGTATCGTACCAAGAGACCCAGTACTTC. Residues: CASSLGVSYQETQYF.

The genes are TRBV23-1 and TRBJ2-1, with D possibly matching TRBD1 (5 bases). TRBV23-1 is given ORF status, its function remaining uncertain. Trimming left V 0 bases short and J 6 bases short, with 9 bases between. The length of the CDR3 is 14 residues. The CDR3 loop reads CASSQSAGRNEQFF. Here the CDR3 DNA reads TGCGCCAGCAGTCAATCAGCAGGGCGCAATGAGCAGTTCTTC.

For this clone: A read error may account for a junction end that differs from germline. This sequence joins TRBV7-7 and TRBJ2-1; D might be TRBD2 (5 bases). Germline values: CDR1 SSHAT, CDR2 FNYEAQ (reference sequence). The CDR3 has 16 amino acids. The CDR3 loop reads CASSSGVSSSYNEQFF. For the CDR3, the DNA is TGTGCTAGCAGCTCCGGGGTATCAAGCTCCTACAATGAGCAGTTCTTC.

This chain uses TRBV11-3 with TRBJ2-1, with 11 bases that match TRBD2. CDR3 length equals 13 residues. Germline CDR1 and CDR2: SGHNT and YENEEA. After removal of 6 bases from V and 7 bases from J, the junction contained 2 bases not matched to a gene. CDR3 region: CASSSGRGNEQFF. In nucleotides, the CDR3 is TGTGCCAGCAGTAGCGGGAGGGGGAATGAGCAGTTCTTC.

V gene TRBV9 combines with J gene TRBJ2-1; TRBD2 agrees at 9 bases. The J segment lost 0 bases and the V segment lost 4 bases, leaving 2 bases of the junction unmatched. CDR1 is SGDLS, CDR2 YYNGEE, per germline. The CDR3 runs to 15 residues. The CDR3 loop is CASSFSGSSYNEQFF. The CDR3 DNA follows: TGTGCCAGCAGCTTTAGCGGGAGCTCCTACAATGAGCAGTTCTTC.

This clone was detected only once. The rearrangement links TRBV28 to TRBJ1-4; D call uncertain. The V end lost 5 bases, the J end lost 0 bases, and 10 bases lay between the germline ends. The CDR3 extends over 15 amino acids. Germline CDR1 is MDHEN and CDR2 is SYDVKM. The CDR3 DNA sequence: TGTGCCAGCAGTATGGCGACAACAACTAATGAAAAACTGTTTTTT. It yields the protein CASSMATTTNEKLFF.

In its sample, this clone was seen a few times. Other DNA sequences in this specimen translate into the identical CDR3. The chain combines TRBV10-3 with TRBJ1-5; unclear D gene. The CDR3 is 13 amino acids. The germline V gene encodes CDR1 ENHRY and CDR2 SYGVKD. V was trimmed by 2 bases and J by 2 bases, leaving 4 bases between them. CDR3 bases: TGTGCCATCAGTGAGCAGGGCAATCAGCCCCAGCATTTT. Encoded protein: CAISEQGNQPQHF.

The chain is built from TRBV28 and TRBJ1-5; D gene uncertain. Germline V gene sequence: CDR1 MDHEN, CDR2 SYDVKM. V shed 6 bases and J shed 7 bases, with 25 bases lying between them. The CDR3 is 17 amino acids. CDR3 sequence reads: CASSLGEGGNLGQPQHF. CDR3 sequence (DNA): TGTGCCAGCAGCCTAGGAGAGGGAGGGAACTTAGGACAGCCCCAGCATTTT.

The J gene is TRBJ2-3, the V gene TRBV27; 7 nucleotides align to TRBD2. The V and J ends lost 5 bases and 6 bases, in that order; junction bases with no gene match: 8. Germline V CDR1 and CDR2: MNHEY, SMNVEV (reference sequence). This CDR3 is built from 14 residues. The DNA of the CDR3 is TGTGCCAGCAGTACAAGCGACGGGGGGGATACGCAGTATTTT. Amino acid sequence: CASSTSDGGDTQYF.

The rearrangement links TRBV6-6 to TRBJ1-2; no clear D. The CDR3 is 13 amino acids. Trimming pared 10 bases from V and 2 bases from J, leaving 14 bases between. The germline V gene encodes CDR1 MNHNY and CDR2 SVGAGI (reference sequence). The CDR3 loop reads CAITEKFNYGYTF. In DNA, the CDR3 is TGTGCCATCACTGAGAAGTTCAACTATGGCTACACCTTC.

V usage is TRBV5-1 and J usage is TRBJ2-1; no firm D call. With 2 bases removed from V and 6 bases from J, the gap between germline ends came to 18 bases. CDR3 length equals 16 residues. The germline V gene encodes CDR1 SGHRS and CDR2 YFSETQ. The CDR3: CASSFSGIAPGNEQFF. CDR3 DNA sequence: TGCGCCAGCAGCTTCTCTGGGATTGCTCCGGGCAATGAGCAGTTCTTC.

This chain joins TRBV7-9 and TRBJ1-2; 7 bases fit TRBD1. CDR3 length equals 13 residues. V shed 4 bases and J 8 bases; nucleotides not matched to a gene: 7. Germline CDR1 and CDR2: SEHNR and FQNEAQ (reference sequence). The CDR3 region has the DNA TGTGCCAGCAGCTCAACCGACAGGGACGGCTACACCTTC. The encoded protein is CASSSTDRDGYTF.

This clone was seen a single time. V and J are TRBV18 and TRBJ2-3; D is unclear. From germline, CDR1 is KGHSH and CDR2 LQKENI. The length of the CDR3 is 14 residues. V lost 2 bases and J 1 base, leaving 7 bases between the germline ends. The CDR3 nucleotides are TGTGCCAGCTCACCAGTAGGAGGCACAGATACGCAGTATTTT. It specifies CASSPVGGTDTQYF.

The V gene is TRBV20-1, the J gene TRBJ2-7; 11 positions agree with TRBD2. The junction had 4 bases not matched to a gene; V was cut back by 3 bases and J by 12 bases. Germline V gene data show CDR1 as DFQATT and CDR2 as SNEGSKA (reference sequence). The CDR3 sequence is 11 residues long. The CDR3 is CSARSTSGRYF. The CDR3 DNA sequence: TGCAGTGCTAGGTCAACTAGCGGGAGGTACTTC.

The V and J genes are TRBV28 and TRBJ2-2; TRBD2 might be the D (7 bases). The germline V gene has CDR1 MDHEN and CDR2 SYDVKM. V dropped 7 bases and J dropped 1 base, with 16 bases sitting between them. This CDR3 has 16 residues. CDR3 protein: CASTSGGAGNTGELFF. CDR3 DNA: TGTGCCAGCACCTCTGGGGGGGCGGGGAACACCGGGGAGCTGTTTTTT.